This paragraph covers one T cell receptor (beta chain) sequence. Its antigen remains unknown. The CDR3 contains 14 residues. V shed 3 bases, J shed 3 bases, and the junction held 2 bases outside the gene matches. Germline values: CDR1 SGHDT, CDR2 YYEEEE. The study's findings and limits: The TCR gene usage of tumor memory CD4+ T cells clustered together with blood and lymph node memory CD4+ cells and with lymph node naive CD4+ cells. Greatest tumor Treg TCR overlap was with tumor naive CD4+ cells.

Purified naive CD4+ T cells were depleted of CD25+ Tregs. After constant-region reverse-primer amplification, full-length variable regions underwent semi-nested PCR with Nested Universal Primer A. TCRdb reprocessed the 5' RACE reads with MiXCR, giving one entry per CDR3 protein. Of several thousand distinct CDR3 sequences detected, about two thirds appear once; the ten largest clones hold 3.4%. The sequence derives from a female donor with breast cancer. Specimen: naive CD4+ T cells sorted from blood. Subset specified: naive CD4+ T cells, CD4+CD45RA+CD25-. The chain links TRBV5-6 to TRBJ2-4, with TRBD2 matching over 8 bases. In DNA, the CDR3 is TGTGCCAGCAGCTGGACTAGCAGCAAAAACATTCAGTACTTC. It is translated as CASSWTSSKNIQYF.